These 13 T cell receptor beta chains came from one sample sequenced in a study of identical twins. TCRdb fed the 5' RACE reads into MiXCR, producing one record per CDR3 protein. Of some 760,000 distinct CDR3 sequences listed, roughly 20% are singletons. The sample was also reused in another study, on T cells expressing NK-cell markers.

The sample consisted of PBMCs. These receptors were obtained from a woman aged 18-30 years in good health.

This clonotype occurred a few times. The chain combines TRBV20-1 with TRBJ2-1; 7 bases match TRBD2. This CDR3 contains 14 residues. Trimming at V came to 4 bases and at J to 3 bases, leaving 6 bases not matched to a gene. Germline CDR1 and CDR2: DFQATT and SNEGSKA (reference sequence). The CDR3 reads CSANVGGVYNEQFF. Written as DNA, the CDR3 is TGCAGTGCTAATGTTGGGGGGGTCTACAATGAGCAGTTCTTC.

This clonotype was recorded a few times. The chain is built from TRBV12-3 or TRBV12-4 and TRBJ2-1, with 9 positions matching TRBD2. This CDR3 is 14 amino acids long. V gave up 6 bases and J gave up 6 bases; unmatched junction bases: 6. The CDR3 sequence is CASRSGRRRNEQFF. The CDR3 DNA reads TGTGCCAGCAGAAGCGGGAGGCGTCGCAATGAGCAGTTCTTC.

This clonotype turned up a few times. The rearrangement joins TRBV20-1 to TRBJ2-1, with D tentatively TRBD2 (6 bases). V was shortened by 5 bases and J by 4 bases, with 21 bases between the two germline ends. Germline values: CDR1 DFQATT, CDR2 SNEGSKA (reference sequence). The CDR3 totals 16 residues. As DNA, the CDR3 is TGCAGTGCTCCGCGGGCGGGGCTCCCGGAGTACAATGAGCAGTTCTTC. Translation: CSAPRAGLPEYNEQFF.

This sequence joins TRBV20-1 and TRBJ2-5; D gene unclear. V was cut by 0 bases and J by 4 bases, with 21 bases left in between. Germline V gene lookup returns CDR1 DFQATT and CDR2 SNEGSKA (reference sequence). This CDR3 comprises 17 residues. The CDR3 coding sequence is TGCAGTGCTAGAGAGGTAGTTGCCGGTTCGAAGGGAGAGACCCAGTACTTC. Translating gives CSAREVVAGSKGETQYF.

This sequence joins TRBV12-3 or TRBV12-4 and TRBJ2-1, with 10 nucleotides matching TRBD2. V was pared by 7 bases and J by 4 bases, with 4 bases of the junction left unmatched. The CDR3 sequence is 14 residues long. Here the CDR3 DNA reads TGTGCCAGCACTAGGACTAGCGGTTACAATGAGCAGTTCTTC. This encodes CASTRTSGYNEQFF.

A few counts support this clonotype. The rearrangement uses TRBV18 and TRBJ2-1; D uncertain. Germline assignment: CDR1 KGHSH and CDR2 LQKENI. Trimming pared 4 bases from V and 7 bases from J, leaving 8 bases between. The CDR3 runs 12 residues. CDR3 DNA: TGTGCCAGCTCACAAGACTGGAATGAGCAGTTCTTC. Protein: CASSQDWNEQFF.

This chain uses TRBV20-1 with TRBJ2-1; 10 bases map to TRBD2. CDR1 and CDR2 from the germline V gene are DFQATT and SNEGSKA (reference sequence). The V and J ends lost 5 bases and 3 bases, in that order; junction bases with no gene match: 10. The CDR3 totals 16 residues. CDR3 DNA sequence: TGCAGTGCTGCTGAGGGGGGGACTAGCGTCTACAATGAGCAGTTCTTC. Translated, it gives CSAAEGGTSVYNEQFF.

The V gene is TRBV20-1, the J gene TRBJ2-7; D may match TRBD1 or TRBD2 (5 bases each). The V gene lost 0 bases and the J gene lost 6 bases, with 15 bases spanning the gap. Germline-derived CDR1 and CDR2 are DFQATT and SNEGSKA (reference sequence). The CDR3 consists of 14 residues. CDR3 in amino acids: CSARDRDLLSEQYF. The DNA for the CDR3 is TGCAGTGCTAGAGATCGGGACCTCCTTAGCGAGCAGTACTTC.

The chain is built from TRBV6-1 and TRBJ1-1, with D possibly being TRBD1 (5 bases). Germline V CDR1 and CDR2: MNHNS, SASEGT. The CDR3 contains 14 residues. V was clipped by 2 bases and J by 7 bases, with 14 bases between them. CDR3 DNA: TGTGCCAGCAGTGAAACCCTTGGGGCGTATGAAGCTTTCTTT. It specifies CASSETLGAYEAFF.

This clonotype was seen only a few times. This chain joins TRBV9 and TRBJ2-6; 8 bases agree with TRBD1. Germline assignment: CDR1 SGDLS and CDR2 YYNGEE. J gave up 0 bases and V 4 bases, and 9 bases lay outside the gene matches. The CDR3 runs to 18 residues. CDR3 DNA: TGTGCCAGCAGCCTCGCAGGGGGCTGGAGCTCTGGGGCCAACGTCCTGACTTTC. The encoded protein is CASSLAGGWSSGANVLTF.

Concerning this clonotype itself: One junction end does not reproduce the germline sequence, and a read error may be involved. The V and J genes are TRBV12-3 or TRBV12-4 and TRBJ1-5; D gene uncertain. CDR3 length: 14 residues. CDR3 DNA: TGTGCCAGCAGTTTCGTTGGTAGCGATCAGCCCCAGCATTTT. Translation gives CASSFVGSDQPQHF.

J is TRBJ2-5 and V is TRBV6-1; TRBD2 aligns across 8 bases. Germline V gives CDR1 MNHNS, CDR2 SASEGT. The J segment lost 3 bases and the V segment lost 7 bases, leaving 4 bases of the junction unmatched. CDR3 size: 13 residues. CDR3 amino acids: CASKERGKETQYF. CDR3 DNA sequence: TGTGCCAGCAAGGAGCGGGGGAAAGAGACCCAGTACTTC.

The sample holds one count of this clonotype. The rearrangement joins TRBV20-1 to TRBJ2-3; D gene ambiguous. The CDR3 spans 12 residues. Germline CDR1 DFQATT, CDR2 SNEGSKA (reference sequence). V was cut by 0 bases and J by 6 bases, with 7 bases left in between. The CDR3 here is CSARETLDTQYF. Here the CDR3 DNA reads TGCAGTGCTAGAGAGACCCTGGATACGCAGTATTTT.